A single sample gave rise to the 30 T cell receptor beta chains below, sequenced in a study of T-cell memory formation after mild COVID-19. Each CDR3 protein gets one entry after TCRdb re-called the 5' RACE reads with MiXCR. The repertoire holds about 240,000 distinct CDR3 sequences, with approximately 10% as singletons. The specimen was PBMCs or a T cell subset sorted from them (not recorded which). Receptors originate from a man younger than 30 who had mild COVID-19 (a few samples of this study predate the infection). Cell type and time point are not known.

In this sample, this clonotype turned up a few times. J is TRBJ2-1 and V is TRBV4-2, with no clear D. CDR1 is LGHNA, CDR2 YNFKEQ, per germline. Trimming pared 0 bases from V and 2 bases from J, leaving 11 bases between. The CDR3 loop spans 16 amino acids. The CDR3 DNA is TGTGCCAGCAGCCAAGAAAGGCTATCCACCTACAATGAGCAGTTCTTC. It codes for CASSQERLSTYNEQFF.

This clonotype came up many times. The chain links TRBV20-1 to TRBJ2-6; tentatively, D is TRBD1 or TRBD2 (5 bases each). The germline V gene has CDR1 DFQATT and CDR2 SNEGSKA (reference sequence). The ends were cut back, 2 bases at V and 0 bases at J, with 8 bases in the middle. This CDR3 region has 15 residues. CDR3 coding DNA: TGCAGTGCTAGAAGGGGAGCCTCTGGGGCCAACGTCCTGACTTTC. Amino acid sequence: CSARRGASGANVLTF.

This clonotype was seen a handful of times. The chain couples TRBV4-2 to TRBJ1-1; tentatively, D is TRBD1 (6 bases). CDR3 length: 16 amino acids. V lost 0 bases to trimming and J lost 0 bases, with 11 bases between them. Germline loops: CDR1 LGHNA, CDR2 YNFKEQ. CDR3 loop: CASSQDVRGMNTEAFF. CDR3 nucleotide sequence: TGTGCCAGCAGCCAAGATGTTAGGGGGATGAACACTGAAGCTTTCTTT.

The chain links TRBV30 to TRBJ1-3; D might be TRBD1 (6 bases). This CDR3 is 15 amino acids long. Germline assignment: CDR1 GTSNPN and CDR2 SVGIG (reference sequence). V gave up 0 bases and J gave up 3 bases, with 12 bases separating them. In DNA, the CDR3 is TGTGCCTGGAGTGTGGCGGGGGCGAATGGAAACACCATATATTTT. This gives the protein CAWSVAGANGNTIYF.

This clonotype was seen just once. V usage is TRBV25-1 and J usage is TRBJ2-7, with D unclear. The CDR3 loop spans 13 amino acids. The V end lost 4 bases, the J end lost 1 base, and 8 bases lay between the germline ends. Germline values: CDR1 MGHDK, CDR2 SYGVNS. The CDR3 reads CASSGPESYEQYF. The DNA for the CDR3 is TGTGCCAGCAGTGGACCGGAATCCTACGAGCAGTACTTC.

V and J are TRBV7-6 and TRBJ2-7; TRBD1 might be the D (5 bases). Trimming took 4 bases from V and 7 from J, leaving 17 bases between them. This CDR3 spans 14 amino acids. Germline V CDR1 and CDR2: SGHVS, FNYEAQ. CDR3 nucleotides: TGTGCCAGCAGCTCCGACCCCGACGGACAAGAGCAGTACTTC. Its protein product is CASSSDPDGQEQYF.

This clonotype turned up a few times. The rearrangement links TRBV25-1 to TRBJ1-3; D unresolved. The CDR3 is made up of 14 amino acids. Germline CDR1 MGHDK, CDR2 SYGVNS. With 1 base removed from V and 1 base from J, the gap between germline ends came to 5 bases. CDR3 region: CASSELGSGNTIYF. CDR3 in DNA: TGTGCCAGCAGTGAATTAGGGTCTGGAAACACCATATATTTT. Full variable domain (missing parts from reference TRBV25-1 and TRBJ1-3): EADIYQTPRYLVIGTGKKITLECSQTMGHDKMYWYQQDPGMELHLIHYSYGVNSTEKGDLSSESTVSRIRTEHFPLTLESARPSHTSQYLCASSELGSGNTIYFGEGSWLTVV.

This clonotype was detected many times. The chain carries TRBV5-1 and TRBJ2-3, with 11 bases aligning to TRBD2. The germline V gene encodes CDR1 SGHRS and CDR2 YFSETQ. Trimming removed 3 bases from V and 2 bases from J; junction bases left unmatched: 11. The CDR3 extends over 18 amino acids. The DNA for the CDR3 is TGCGCCAGCAGCTCGATGGCGGGACTAGCGGATTTCACAGATACGCAGTATTTT. Protein product: CASSSMAGLADFTDTQYF.

This clonotype was detected a few times. V and J are TRBV6-5 and TRBJ1-1, with D hard to call. CDR3 length equals 14 residues. Germline CDR1 MNHEY, CDR2 SVGAGI. Deletions cut 6 bases from V and 5 bases from J, with 16 bases between. CDR3 sequence reads: CASREGEIWTEAFF. The DNA of the CDR3 is TGTGCCAGCAGGGAAGGAGAAATTTGGACTGAAGCTTTCTTT.

This clonotype was counted a few times. V usage is TRBV7-3 and J usage is TRBJ2-7; TRBD2 aligns across 7 bases. The CDR3 totals 14 residues. Trimming cost V 0 bases and J 2 bases; bases outside gene matches: 1. Germline V gene sequence: CDR1 SGHTA, CDR2 FQGTGA. CDR3 amino acids: CASSLTAGPYEQYF. CDR3 bases: TGTGCCAGCAGCTTAACAGCGGGGCCCTACGAGCAGTACTTC.

The V and J genes are TRBV12-3 or TRBV12-4 and TRBJ2-1, with D possibly called TRBD1 or TRBD2 (6 bases each). This CDR3 region has 15 residues. Trimming removed 7 bases at V and 2 bases at J, with 15 bases between. CDR3 sequence (DNA): TGTGCCAGCACCCCCTCGGGGGCTACCTACAATGAGCAGTTCTTC. This translates into CASTPSGATYNEQFF.

This clonotype was counted ten times or more. The chain employs TRBV20-1 and TRBJ1-2, with no clear D. Deletions cut 2 bases from V and 0 bases from J, with 4 bases between. This CDR3 region has 12 residues. CDR1 DFQATT and CDR2 SNEGSKA come from the germline V gene (reference sequence). CDR3 DNA sequence: TGCAGTGCTAGACATTCTAACTATGGCTACACCTTC. Translated, it gives CSARHSNYGYTF.

This clonotype was found a few times. J is TRBJ2-2 and V is TRBV2; D call uncertain. Germline V gives CDR1 SNHLY, CDR2 FYNNEI. This CDR3 is 13 amino acids long. Trimming left V 8 bases short and J 1 base short, with 8 bases between. This CDR3 is CASRIGNTGELFF. The CDR3 DNA sequence: TGTGCCAGCCGGATAGGGAACACCGGGGAGCTGTTTTTT.

V gene TRBV20-1 combines with J gene TRBJ2-7, with TRBD1 matching 7 bases. The junction had 2 bases not matched to a gene; V was cut back by 3 bases and J by 3 bases. The CDR3 runs to 12 residues. Germline CDR1 reads DFQATT; CDR2 reads SNEGSKA (reference sequence). CDR3: CSARGQNYEQYF. In DNA, the CDR3 is TGCAGTGCTAGGGGACAGAACTACGAGCAGTACTTC.

This clonotype was seen many times. V is TRBV5-1 and J is TRBJ1-4; D gene ambiguous. Germline V gene data show CDR1 as SGHRS and CDR2 as YFSETQ. V gave up 4 bases and J gave up 3 bases, with 16 bases separating them. The CDR3 contains 16 residues. As DNA, the CDR3 is TGCGCCAGCAGCCCAGAATCGGGGTCATCTAATGAAAAACTGTTTTTT. This gives the protein CASSPESGSSNEKLFF.

The V and J genes are TRBV27 and TRBJ2-2; 7 bases are a match to TRBD1. The V gene end was trimmed by 6 bases and the J gene end by 1 base; junction bases not matched to a gene: 5. The CDR3 spans 15 residues. Germline values: CDR1 MNHEY, CDR2 SMNVEV (reference sequence). CDR3 in amino acids: CASRERTGNTGELFF. The CDR3 DNA reads as TGTGCCAGCAGAGAGCGGACAGGGAACACCGGGGAGCTGTTTTTT.

The CDR3 DNA is TGTGCCAGCAGAAGGACAGGGGGGGCACCCCAGCATTTT. This sequence encodes CASRRTGGAPQHF. J is TRBJ1-5 and V is TRBV6-5; 10 nucleotides match TRBD1. This CDR3 comprises 13 residues. Germline assignment: CDR1 MNHEY and CDR2 SVGAGI. After removal of 6 bases from V and 10 bases from J, the junction contained 6 bases not matched to a gene.

A few counts support this clonotype. The rearrangement joins TRBV7-2 to TRBJ2-1; 11 bases agree with TRBD2. This CDR3 comprises 15 residues. Germline CDR1 and CDR2: SGHTA and FQGNSA. With V trimmed by 7 bases and J by 2 bases, 4 bases remained unmatched. The CDR3 DNA reads TGTGCCAGCACCCCTAGCGGGGGGCCCTACAATGAGCAGTTCTTC. Its translation: CASTPSGGPYNEQFF.

The chain is built from TRBV7-2 and TRBJ1-5; D is unclear. V was trimmed by 0 bases and J by 7 bases, leaving 10 bases between them. The CDR3 has 14 amino acids. Germline values: CDR1 SGHTA, CDR2 FQGNSA. The CDR3, as DNA: TGTGCCAGCAGCTTAGCCTCATCTAGCCAGCCCCAGCATTTT. It specifies CASSLASSSQPQHF.

The chain combines TRBV5-6 with TRBJ2-5; D could derive from TRBD1 or TRBD2 (5 bases each). The ends were cut back, 2 bases at V and 0 bases at J, with 20 bases in the middle. CDR3 length: 18 amino acids. Germline values: CDR1 SGHDT, CDR2 YYEEEE. Here the CDR3 reads CASSFEGRLKRYQETQYF. CDR3 DNA sequence: TGTGCCAGCAGCTTCGAGGGGCGTCTAAAACGGTACCAAGAGACCCAGTACTTC.

This clonotype was seen many times. The rearrangement uses TRBV6-2 or TRBV6-3 and TRBJ2-3, with unresolved D. The germline V gene encodes CDR1 MNHEY and CDR2 SVGEGT. The CDR3 loop spans 15 amino acids. The germline V and J ends were trimmed by 2 bases and 0 bases, with 9 bases remaining between them. CDR3 residues: CASSYIQSSTDTQYF. Here the CDR3 DNA reads TGTGCCAGCAGTTACATACAGTCCAGCACAGATACGCAGTATTTT.

This sequence joins TRBV24-1 and TRBJ1-1, with a tentative D call TRBD1 (6 bases). The CDR3 contains 18 residues. With 2 bases removed from V and 4 bases from J, the gap between germline ends came to 22 bases. Germline V gives CDR1 KGHDR, CDR2 SFDVKD. DNA for the CDR3: TGTGCCACCAGTGATTCTAGTGGGGGGGCGCGGGCGAGCACTGAAGCTTTCTTT. Its protein product is CATSDSSGGARASTEAFF.

The rearrangement joins TRBV2 to TRBJ2-1; D not resolved. Deletions cut 2 bases from V and 8 bases from J, with 4 bases between. The CDR3 is 11 amino acids. Germline CDR1 reads SNHLY; CDR2 reads FYNNEI. CDR3 loop: CASSENYEQFF. Written as DNA, the CDR3 is TGTGCCAGCAGTGAAAACTATGAGCAGTTCTTC.

The chain links TRBV20-1 to TRBJ2-1; 14 nucleotides line up with TRBD2. The CDR3 is 14 residues long. The germline CDR1 and CDR2 sequences are DFQATT and SNEGSKA (reference sequence). V shed 3 bases and J 9 bases; nucleotides not matched to a gene: 4. CDR3 coding DNA: TGCAGTGCTAGGACCGGGACTAGCGGGGGTGAGCAGTTCTTC. Protein product: CSARTGTSGGEQFF.

This clonotype was seen repeatedly, ten times or more. The V and J genes are TRBV7-9 and TRBJ1-1; D is unclear. Trimming took 2 bases from V and 1 from J, leaving 8 bases between them. The CDR3 spans 14 residues. From germline, CDR1 is SEHNR and CDR2 FQNEAQ (reference sequence). The CDR3: CASSLTDKNTEAFF. In DNA, the CDR3 is TGTGCCAGCAGCTTAACAGACAAGAACACTGAAGCTTTCTTT.

This clonotype was observed a few times. The chain recombines TRBV7-3 with TRBJ1-1; TRBD1 matches at 10 bases. The CDR3 loop spans 13 amino acids. From germline, CDR1 is SGHTA and CDR2 FQGTGA. The ends lost 6 bases at V and 4 bases at J; junction bases unmatched: 2. The chain's CDR3 is CASRGTGATEAFF. The CDR3 DNA is TGTGCCAGCAGAGGGACAGGGGCCACTGAAGCTTTCTTT. Supplemented by reference TRBV7-3 and TRBJ1-1, the full variable domain reads GAGVSQTPSNKVTEKGKYVELRCDPISGHTALYWYRQSLGQGPEFLIYFQGTGAADDSGLPNDRFFAVRPEGSVSTLKIQRTERGDSAVYLCASRGTGATEAFFGQGTRLTVV.

This clonotype was counted a few times. The V call is TRBV15, the J call TRBJ2-1, with 10 bases that match TRBD2. The CDR3 is 16 amino acids. Germline CDR1 is LNHNV and CDR2 is YYDKDF (reference sequence). J gave up 8 bases and V 6 bases, and 13 bases lay outside the gene matches. The CDR3 region is CATRLGRPSGGYEQFF. Here the CDR3 DNA reads TGTGCCACCAGGCTAGGGCGGCCTAGCGGGGGCTATGAGCAGTTCTTC.

Regarding this clonotype: One junction end does not reproduce the germline sequence, and a read error may be involved. V usage is TRBV6-6 and J usage is TRBJ1-4; 7 bases align to TRBD1. This CDR3 has 16 residues. Germline V CDR1 and CDR2: MNHNY, SVGAGI (reference sequence). CDR3 sequence (DNA): TGTGCCAGCAGGACAGGCGGGACAGACGAAATGAAAAATTTGGTTTTT. It encodes CASRTGGTDEMKNLVF.

The V and J genes are TRBV5-1 and TRBJ1-2; 7 nucleotides align to TRBD1. CDR3 length: 16 residues. V trimming: 4 bases; J trimming: 1 base; junction bases outside the gene matches: 10. CDR1 is SGHRS, CDR2 YFSETQ, per germline. The CDR3 is CASSTGYTGVNYGYTF. The CDR3 DNA is TGCGCCAGCAGCACCGGCTACACAGGGGTTAACTATGGCTACACCTTC. The complete variable domain, with remaining parts taken from reference TRBV5-1 and TRBJ1-2, reads KAGVTQTPRYLIKTRGQQVTLSCSPISGHRSVSWYQQTPGQGLQFLFEYFSETQRNKGNFPGRFSGRQFSNSRSEMNVSTLELGDSALYLCASSTGYTGVNYGYTFGSGTRLTVV.

This clonotype was picked up a small number of times. This chain uses TRBV29-1 with TRBJ1-5; the D gene is possibly TRBD1 (5 bases). Trimming stripped 6 bases from V and 9 bases from J, with 18 bases between. CDR3 length: 13 amino acids. CDR1 is SQVTM, CDR2 ANQGSEA, per germline. The CDR3 nucleotides read TGCAGCGTCTCTGGGGGAGCCCATGGGCCCCAGCATTTT. This codes for CSVSGGAHGPQHF.